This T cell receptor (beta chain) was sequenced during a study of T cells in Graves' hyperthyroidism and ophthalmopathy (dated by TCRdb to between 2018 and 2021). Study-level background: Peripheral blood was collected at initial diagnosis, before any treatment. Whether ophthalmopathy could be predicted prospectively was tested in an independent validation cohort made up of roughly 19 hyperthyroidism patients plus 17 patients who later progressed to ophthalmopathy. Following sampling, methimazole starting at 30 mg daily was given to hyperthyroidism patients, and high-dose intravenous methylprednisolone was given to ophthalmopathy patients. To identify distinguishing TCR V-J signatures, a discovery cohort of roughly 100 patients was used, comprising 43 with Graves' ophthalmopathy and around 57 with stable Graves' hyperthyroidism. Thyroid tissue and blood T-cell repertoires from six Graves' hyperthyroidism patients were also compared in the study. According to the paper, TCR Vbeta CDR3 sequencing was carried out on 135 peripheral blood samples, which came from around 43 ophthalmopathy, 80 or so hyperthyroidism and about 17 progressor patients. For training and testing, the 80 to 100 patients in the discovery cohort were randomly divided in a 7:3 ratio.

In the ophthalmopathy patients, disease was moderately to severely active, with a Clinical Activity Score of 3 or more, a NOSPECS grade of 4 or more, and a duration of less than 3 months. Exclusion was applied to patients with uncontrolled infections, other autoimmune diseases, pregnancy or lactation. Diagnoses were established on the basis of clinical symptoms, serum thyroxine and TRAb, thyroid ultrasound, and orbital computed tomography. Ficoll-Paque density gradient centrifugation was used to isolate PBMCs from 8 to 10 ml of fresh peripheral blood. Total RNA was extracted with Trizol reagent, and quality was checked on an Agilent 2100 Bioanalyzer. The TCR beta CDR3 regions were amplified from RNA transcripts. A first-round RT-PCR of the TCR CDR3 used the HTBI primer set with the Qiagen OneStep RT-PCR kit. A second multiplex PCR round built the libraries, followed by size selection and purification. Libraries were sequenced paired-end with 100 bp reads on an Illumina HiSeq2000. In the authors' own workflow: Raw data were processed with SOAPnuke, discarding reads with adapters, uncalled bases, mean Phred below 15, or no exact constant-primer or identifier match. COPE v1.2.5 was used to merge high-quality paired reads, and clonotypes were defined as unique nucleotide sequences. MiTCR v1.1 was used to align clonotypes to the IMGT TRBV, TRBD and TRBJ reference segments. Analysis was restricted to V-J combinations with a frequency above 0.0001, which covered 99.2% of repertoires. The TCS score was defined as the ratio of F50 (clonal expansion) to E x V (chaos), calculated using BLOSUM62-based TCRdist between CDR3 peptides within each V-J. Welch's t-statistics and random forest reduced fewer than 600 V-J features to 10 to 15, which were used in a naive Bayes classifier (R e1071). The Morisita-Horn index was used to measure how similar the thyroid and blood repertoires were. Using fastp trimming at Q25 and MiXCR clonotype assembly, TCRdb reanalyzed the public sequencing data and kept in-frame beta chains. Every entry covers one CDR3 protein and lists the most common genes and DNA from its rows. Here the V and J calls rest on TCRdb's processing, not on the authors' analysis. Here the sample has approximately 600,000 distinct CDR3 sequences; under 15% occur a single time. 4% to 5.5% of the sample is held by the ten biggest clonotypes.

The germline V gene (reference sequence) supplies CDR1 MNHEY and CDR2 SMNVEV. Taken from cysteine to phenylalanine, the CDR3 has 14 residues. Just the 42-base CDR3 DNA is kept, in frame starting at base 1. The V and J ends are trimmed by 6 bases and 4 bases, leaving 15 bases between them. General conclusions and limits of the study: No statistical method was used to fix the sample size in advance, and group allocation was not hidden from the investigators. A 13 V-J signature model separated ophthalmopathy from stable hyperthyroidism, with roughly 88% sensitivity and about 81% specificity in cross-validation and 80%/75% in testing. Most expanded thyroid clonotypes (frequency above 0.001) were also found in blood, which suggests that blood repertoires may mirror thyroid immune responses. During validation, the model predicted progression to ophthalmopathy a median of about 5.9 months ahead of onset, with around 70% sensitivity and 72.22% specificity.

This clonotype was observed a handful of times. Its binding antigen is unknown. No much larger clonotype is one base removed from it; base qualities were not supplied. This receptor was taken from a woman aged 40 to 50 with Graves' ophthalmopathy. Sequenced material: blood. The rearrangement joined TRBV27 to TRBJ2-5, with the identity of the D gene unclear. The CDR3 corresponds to CASRVFASLETQYF. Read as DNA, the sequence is TGTGCCAGCAGAGTCTTTGCCAGTCTAGAGACCCAGTACTTC.